Detailed here is one T cell receptor beta chain. The data are from a study of control samples from healthy donors and cancer patients. J gave up 5 bases and V 3 bases, and 11 bases lay outside the gene matches. Germline V gives CDR1 KGHDR, CDR2 SFDVKD. The CDR3 is 16 amino acids. Here immunoSEQ multiplex PCR was the method, and the copy in TCRdb shows in-frame clones only, minus some. The table shows 74,000 or so clones, with about 89% occurring only once. The V gene is TRBV24-1, the J gene TRBJ1-1; TRBD1 matches 7 bases. This clonotype was obtained from a man aged 50 to 59 in good health. The sequenced sample consisted of blood. In nucleotides, the CDR3 is TGTGCCACCAGTGATCCATGGGGTGACAGGGAGACTGAAGCTTTCTTT. Protein sequence: CATSDPWGDRETEAFF.